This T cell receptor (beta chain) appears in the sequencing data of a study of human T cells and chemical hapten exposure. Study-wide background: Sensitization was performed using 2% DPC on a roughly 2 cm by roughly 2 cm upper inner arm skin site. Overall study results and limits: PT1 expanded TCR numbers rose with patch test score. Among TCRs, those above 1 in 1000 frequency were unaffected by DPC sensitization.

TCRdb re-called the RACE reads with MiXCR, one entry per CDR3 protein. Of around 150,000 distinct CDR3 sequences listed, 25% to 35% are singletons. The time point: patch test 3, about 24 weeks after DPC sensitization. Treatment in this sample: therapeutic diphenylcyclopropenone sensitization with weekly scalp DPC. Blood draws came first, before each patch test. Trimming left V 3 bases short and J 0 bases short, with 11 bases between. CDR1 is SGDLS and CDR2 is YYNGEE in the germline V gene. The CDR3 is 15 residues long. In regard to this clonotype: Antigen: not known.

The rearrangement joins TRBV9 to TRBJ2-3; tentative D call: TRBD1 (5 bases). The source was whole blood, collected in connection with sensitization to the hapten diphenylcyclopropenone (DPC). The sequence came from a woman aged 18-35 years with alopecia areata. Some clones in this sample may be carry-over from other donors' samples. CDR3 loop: CASSDRGFSTDTQYF. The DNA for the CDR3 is TGTGCCAGCAGCGATAGGGGCTTTAGCACAGATACGCAGTATTTT. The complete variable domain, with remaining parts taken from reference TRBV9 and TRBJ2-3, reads DSGVTQTPKHLITATGQRVTLRCSPRSGDLSVYWYQQSLDQGLQFLIQYYNGEERAKGNILERFSAQQFPDLHSELNLSSLELGDSALYFCASSDRGFSTDTQYFGPGTRLTVL.